The sequence of this T cell receptor beta chain was determined in a study of blood T cells in healthy people across ages. Turning to the study itself: About one barcoded beta molecule per two T cells came from capture by template switching. Study results and limitations: Among T cells, TCR beta diversity per million cells dropped roughly linearly as age rose. Relative to aged donors, long-lived donors carried more naive CD4+ cells and displayed higher diversity.

Germline lookup yields CDR1 LGHDT and CDR2 YNNKEL (reference sequence). CDR3 length: 14 residues. Trimming took off 4 bases at V and 4 bases at J, with 11 bases between the two ends. This clonotype appeared a few times. Its cognate antigen is unknown. With a J-beta primer mix and a sample-barcoded 5' primer, a second PCR ran about 7 to 12 cycles. In TCRdb, the 5' RACE reads were re-called with MiXCR into one record per CDR3 protein. The table has roughly 800,000 distinct CDR3 sequences, approximately 25% seen once. The data also belong to a second study, concerning T cells of mothers and their children. That paper notes: Mothers gave over 9 million TCR beta CDR3 reads each, and children around 2.9 million each.

J is TRBJ2-1 and V is TRBV3-1, with D possibly TRBD2 on 6 matching bases. Sequences were obtained from blood. This clonotype was sampled from a boy younger than 18 in good health. CDR3 coding DNA: TGTGCCAGCAGCCCGGGAGTCGGGTACAATGAGCAGTTCTTC. Translated, it gives CASSPGVGYNEQFF.